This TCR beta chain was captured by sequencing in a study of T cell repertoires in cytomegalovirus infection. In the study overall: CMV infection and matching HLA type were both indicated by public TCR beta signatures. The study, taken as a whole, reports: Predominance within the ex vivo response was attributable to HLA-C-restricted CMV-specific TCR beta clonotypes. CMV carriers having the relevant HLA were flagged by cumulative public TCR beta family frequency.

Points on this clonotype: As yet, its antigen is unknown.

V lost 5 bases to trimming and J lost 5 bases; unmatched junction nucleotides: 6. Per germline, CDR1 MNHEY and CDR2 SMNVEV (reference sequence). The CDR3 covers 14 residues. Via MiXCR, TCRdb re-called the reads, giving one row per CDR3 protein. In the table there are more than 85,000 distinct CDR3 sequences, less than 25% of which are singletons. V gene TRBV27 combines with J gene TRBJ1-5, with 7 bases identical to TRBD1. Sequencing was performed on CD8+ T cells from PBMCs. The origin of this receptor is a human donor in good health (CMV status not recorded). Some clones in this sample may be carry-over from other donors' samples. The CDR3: CASSRTGGYQPQHF. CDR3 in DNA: TGTGCCAGCAGTAGGACAGGAGGGTATCAGCCCCAGCATTTT.